This T cell receptor beta chain was documented in a study of long-term antiretroviral therapy in people with HIV. Whole-study findings and limits: Within the repertoire, clones expanded before ART were dominant at all time points. HIV repertoires spanned narrower CDR3 length ranges than controls.

The assay, immunoSEQ v3.0, was run at survey level. Clones were sequenced by immunoSEQ multiplex PCR, and TCRdb holds only the in-frame ones, with some missing. The sample records roughly 34,000 clones, about 85% being singletons. CDR3 length: 17 amino acids. The J segment lost 1 base and the V segment lost 6 bases, leaving 13 bases of the junction unmatched. Per the germline V gene, CDR1 is SGHAT and CDR2 is FQNNGV. About this clone itself: Its antigen is still unknown.

The specimen comprised unsorted PBMCs, sampled 2.7 to 2.9 years before starting antiretroviral therapy. This clonotype originated in a woman aged 25 to 45 with HIV. The V call is TRBV11-2, the J call TRBJ2-7, with 9 nucleotides matching TRBD1. The CDR3 here is CASSLRTGTGMSYEQYF. CDR3 coding DNA: TGTGCCAGCAGTCTCCGAACCGGGACAGGGATGTCCTACGAGCAGTACTTC.